This is a list of T cell receptor beta chains from one sample in a study of blood T cell repertoires in COVID-19. Clones were sequenced by immunoSEQ multiplex PCR, and TCRdb holds only the in-frame ones, with some missing. This sample yields under 350,000 clones, of which just over 85% are seen a single time; about 4.6% belongs to the top ten. Input material: PBMCs or T cells enriched from blood (not recorded which). The origin of the receptors is a man under 40 who had recovered from COVID-19. The conserved cysteine and the conserved F or W are not part of the CDR3 here. The order of the fields is V gene, J gene, CDR3 protein.

V gene: TRBV29-1
J gene: TRBJ1-2
CDR3 protein: SVGQGAANYGYT

V gene: TRBV20-1
J gene: TRBJ1-1
CDR3 protein: SASQGPGQHEAF

V gene: TRBV7-9
J gene: TRBJ1-1
CDR3 protein: ASSFLPGFGQGGTEAF

V gene: TRBV4-2
J gene: TRBJ2-2
CDR3 protein: ASSQEEGNTGELF

V gene: TRBV6-6
J gene: TRBJ1-1
CDR3 protein: ASSYSRGLAF

V gene: TRBV6-2/TRBV6-3
J gene: TRBJ1-1
CDR3 protein: ASSFGQGTEAF

V gene: TRBV7-8
J gene: TRBJ1-5
CDR3 protein: ASSLYGGNQPQH

V gene: TRBV30
J gene: TRBJ2-1
CDR3 protein: AWSRPTGYNNEQF

V gene: TRBV5-1
J gene: TRBJ2-1
CDR3 protein: ASSAEIAGYNEQF

V gene: TRBV6-1
J gene: TRBJ2-3
CDR3 protein: ASSEPQGADTQY

V gene: TRBV12-3/TRBV12-4
J gene: TRBJ2-1
CDR3 protein: ASTMTSGRSLV

V gene: TRBV6-5
J gene: TRBJ2-7
CDR3 protein: ASSYSHQAYEQY

V gene: TRBV4-1
J gene: TRBJ2-7
CDR3 protein: ASSQDVGQVTGQY

V gene: TRBV6-5
J gene: TRBJ2-3
CDR3 protein: ASTVRTDTQY

V gene: TRBV9
J gene: TRBJ2-6
CDR3 protein: ASSVDFGSGANVLT